One T cell receptor (beta chain) is described in this entry. Sequencing was performed with immunoSEQ multiplex PCR; in TCRdb, only in-frame clones are kept and a portion is missing. The profile shows 68,000 or so clones, nearly 90% of them singletons. This specimen belongs to a study of blood T cell repertoires in COVID-19. Study-level background: The United States, Italy and Spain supplied acute and convalescent COVID-19 samples.

The germline CDR1 and CDR2 sequences are SEHNR and FQNEAQ (reference sequence). Trimming removed 4 bases at V and 8 bases at J, with 14 bases between. This CDR3 comprises 14 residues. The genes are TRBV7-9 and TRBJ1-4; TRBD1 might be the D (6 bases). The receptor was isolated from a man aged 65-85 years with active or convalescent COVID-19. Sequences were obtained from peripheral blood. CDR3 sequence: CASSSQGLREKLFF. CDR3 in DNA: TGTGCCAGCAGCTCCCAGGGGTTGAGGGAAAAACTGTTTTTT.